These 2 T cell receptor beta chains came from one sample sequenced in a study of cytomegalovirus exposure and HLA in healthy donors. PCR involved 60 Vbeta and 13 Jbeta primers. Clones were read by immunoSEQ multiplex PCR, and TCRdb kept only the in-frame ones, dropping some. The sample lists 150,000 to 200,000 clones; roughly 80% were seen once. Sample: PBMCs. Source of these receptors: a young woman in good health and CMV-seronegative.

The V and J genes are TRBV25-1 and TRBJ2-1, with 10 bases lining up with TRBD2. Looked up from germline, CDR1 is MGHDK and CDR2 is SYGVNS. The V and J ends lost 8 bases and 7 bases, in that order; junction bases with no gene match: 8. CDR3 length: 14 amino acids. The CDR3: CASGRAGGRNEQFF. As DNA, the CDR3 is TGTGCCAGCGGACGAGCGGGGGGGCGGAATGAGCAGTTCTTC. The variable domain in full, completed from reference TRBV25-1 and TRBJ2-1, reads EADIYQTPRYLVIGTGKKITLECSQTMGHDKMYWYQQDPGMELHLIHYSYGVNSTEKGDLSSESTVSRIRTEHFPLTLESARPSHTSQYLCASGRAGGRNEQFFGPGTRLTVL.

The chain joins TRBV2 to TRBJ1-1; D possibly corresponds to TRBD1 (5 bases). V was pared by 3 bases and J by 3 bases, with 11 bases between. From germline, CDR1 is SNHLY and CDR2 FYNNEI. The CDR3 spans 14 residues. The CDR3 DNA reads as TGTGCCAGCAGTGACCGACAGTCCCACACTGAAGCTTTCTTT. Amino acid sequence: CASSDRQSHTEAFF.